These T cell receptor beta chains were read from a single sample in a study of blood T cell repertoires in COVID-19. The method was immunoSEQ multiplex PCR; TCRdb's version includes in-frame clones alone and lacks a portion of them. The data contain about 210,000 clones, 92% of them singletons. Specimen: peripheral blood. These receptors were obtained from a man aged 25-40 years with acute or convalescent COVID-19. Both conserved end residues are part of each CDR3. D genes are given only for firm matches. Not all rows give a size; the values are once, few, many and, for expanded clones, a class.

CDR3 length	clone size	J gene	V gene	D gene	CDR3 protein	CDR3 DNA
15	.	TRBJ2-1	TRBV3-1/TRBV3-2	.	CASSRRRAQDNEQFF	TGTGCCAGCAGCCGTCGGAGGGCCCAAGACAATGAGCAGTTCTTC
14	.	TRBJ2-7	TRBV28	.	CASSLLYRDYEQYF	TGTGCCAGCAGTTTATTGTACAGGGACTACGAGCAGTACTTC
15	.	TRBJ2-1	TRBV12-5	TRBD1	CASVPTRDRVYEQFF	TGTGCTAGTGTTCCTACTCGGGACAGGGTTTATGAGCAGTTCTTC
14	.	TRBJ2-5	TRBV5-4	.	CASSLGGTQETQYF	TGTGCCAGCAGCTTGGGGGGCACCCAAGAGACCCAGTACTTC
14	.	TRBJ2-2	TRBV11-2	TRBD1	CASRGTANTGELFF	TGTGCCAGCCGAGGGACAGCGAACACCGGGGAGCTGTTTTTT
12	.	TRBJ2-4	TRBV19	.	CASSPGGLLVYF	TGTGCCAGTAGTCCAGGAGGATTGTTGGTTTACTTC
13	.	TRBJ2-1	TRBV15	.	CATSRGPNNEQFF	TGTGCCACCAGCAGAGGGCCCAACAATGAGCAGTTCTTC
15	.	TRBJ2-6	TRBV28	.	CASSGPGSGANVLTF	TGTGCCAGCAGTGGACCAGGGTCTGGGGCCAACGTCCTGACTTTC
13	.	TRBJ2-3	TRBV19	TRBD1	CASSWTGPDTQYF	TGTGCCAGTAGTTGGACAGGCCCAGATACGCAGTATTTT
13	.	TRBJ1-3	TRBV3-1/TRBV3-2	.	CASSPQRGNTIYF	TGTGCCAGCAGCCCACAGAGAGGAAACACCATATATTTT
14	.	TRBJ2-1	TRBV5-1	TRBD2	CASRISGGNNEQFF	TGCGCCAGCCGCATCTCGGGGGGAAACAATGAGCAGTTCTTC
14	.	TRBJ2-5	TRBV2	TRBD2	CASTGLAVGETQYF	TGTGCCAGCACCGGACTAGCGGTGGGAGAGACCCAGTACTTC
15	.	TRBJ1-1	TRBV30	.	CAWSVHRTVRYEAFF	TGTGCCTGGAGTGTACATAGGACAGTAAGGTATGAAGCTTTCTTT
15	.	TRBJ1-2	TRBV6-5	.	CASSPRPPGDYGYTF	TGTGCCAGCAGTCCACGACCCCCTGGAGACTATGGCTACACCTTC
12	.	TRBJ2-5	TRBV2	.	CASTPLQETQYF	TGTGCCAGCACACCGCTACAAGAGACCCAGTACTTC
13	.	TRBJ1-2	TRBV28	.	CASSLQGNYGYTF	TGTGCCAGCAGTTTACAGGGAAACTATGGCTACACCTTC
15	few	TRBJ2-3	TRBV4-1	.	CASSQTRGAGDTQYF	TGCGCCAGCAGCCAAACCCGGGGGGCCGGAGATACGCAGTATTTT
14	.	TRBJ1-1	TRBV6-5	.	CASSREGGDTEAFF	TGTGCCAGCAGCCGCGAGGGGGGGGACACTGAAGCTTTCTTT
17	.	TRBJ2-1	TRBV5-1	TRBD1	CASSLTQGAMSYNEQFF	TGCGCCAGCAGCTTGACCCAGGGGGCTATGTCCTACAATGAGCAGTTCTTC
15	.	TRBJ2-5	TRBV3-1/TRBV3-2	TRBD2	CASSQSAGGGETQYF	TGTGCCAGCAGCCAAAGCGCGGGAGGCGGGGAGACCCAGTACTTC
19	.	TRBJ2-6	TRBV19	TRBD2	CASTPRVAGGPLGANVLTF	TGTGCCAGTACCCCAAGGGTAGCGGGGGGGCCGCTTGGGGCCAACGTCCTGACTTTC
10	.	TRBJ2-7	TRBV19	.	CAPRRGEQYF	TGTGCCCCCCGTCGAGGCGAGCAGTACTTC
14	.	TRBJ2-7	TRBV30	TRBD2	CAWTKLAGGNEQYF	TGTGCCTGGACAAAACTAGCGGGAGGGAACGAGCAGTACTTC
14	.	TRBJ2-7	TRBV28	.	CASSEWGSGEEQYF	TGTGCCAGCAGTGAATGGGGCTCAGGGGAAGAGCAGTACTTC
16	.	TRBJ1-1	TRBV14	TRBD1	CASSQVGGTANTEAFF	TGTGCCAGCAGCCAAGTCGGCGGGACAGCGAACACTGAAGCTTTCTTT
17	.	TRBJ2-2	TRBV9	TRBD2	CASSASTSELNTGELFF	TGTGCCAGCAGCGCCTCGACTAGCGAGCTGAACACCGGGGAGCTGTTTTTT
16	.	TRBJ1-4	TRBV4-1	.	CASSQMLHQGNEKLFF	TGCGCCAGCAGCCAAATGCTTCATCAGGGTAATGAAAAACTGTTTTTT
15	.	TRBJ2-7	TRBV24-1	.	CATSFLGSTDYEQYF	TGTGCCACCAGTTTTTTGGGATCGACAGATTACGAGCAGTACTTC
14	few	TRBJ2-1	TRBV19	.	CASSFSSAYNEQFF	TGTGCCAGTAGCTTCAGTAGCGCCTATAATGAGCAGTTCTTC
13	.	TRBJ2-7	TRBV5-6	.	CASSLRWRDEQYF	TGTGCCAGCAGCTTGAGGTGGAGGGACGAGCAGTACTTC
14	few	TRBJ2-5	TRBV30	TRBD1	CAWSRTGGQETQYF	TGTGCCTGGAGTCGGACAGGGGGCCAAGAGACCCAGTACTTC
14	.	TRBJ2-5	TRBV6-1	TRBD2	CASSDGRATETQYF	TGTGCCAGCAGTGACGGGAGGGCCACGGAGACCCAGTACTTC
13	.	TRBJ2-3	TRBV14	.	CASTPLGPDTQYF	TGTGCCAGCACCCCGCTAGGCCCAGATACGCAGTATTTT
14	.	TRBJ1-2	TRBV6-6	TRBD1	CASSSQTGGEGYTF	TGTGCCAGCAGTTCTCAAACAGGGGGAGAAGGCTACACCTTC
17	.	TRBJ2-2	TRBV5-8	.	CASSRYTGRGLAGELFF	TGTGCCAGCAGCCGATATACAGGGAGGGGTCTCGCCGGGGAGCTGTTTTTT
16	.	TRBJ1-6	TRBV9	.	CASSATRQLGNSPLHF	TGTGCCAGCAGCGCGACACGACAACTAGGGAATTCACCCCTCCACTTT
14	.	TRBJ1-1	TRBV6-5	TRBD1	CASSQTGGNTEAFF	TGTGCCAGCAGTCAGACAGGGGGGAACACTGAAGCTTTCTTT
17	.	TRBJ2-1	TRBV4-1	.	CASSLRPDSFRYNEQFF	TGCGCCAGCAGCCTTCGCCCTGACAGCTTCAGGTACAATGAGCAGTTCTTC
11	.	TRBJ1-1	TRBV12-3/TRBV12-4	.	CASSPGTEAFF	TGTGCCAGCAGCCCCGGCACTGAAGCTTTCTTT
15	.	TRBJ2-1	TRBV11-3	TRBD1	CASSPDRGSYNEQFF	TGTGCCAGCAGCCCCGACAGGGGGTCCTACAATGAGCAGTTCTTC
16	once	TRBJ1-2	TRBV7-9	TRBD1	CASSSRSQGTLYGYTF	TGTGCCAGCAGCTCCCGCTCACAGGGGACCCTCTATGGCTACACCTTC
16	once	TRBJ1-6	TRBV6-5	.	CASSSLNRKPNSPLHF	TGTGCCAGCAGTTCTCTAAACCGAAAGCCTAATTCACCCCTCCACTTT
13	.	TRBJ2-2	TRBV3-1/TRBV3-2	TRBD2	CASRLFGRRELFF	TGTGCCAGCAGATTATTCGGGAGGAGGGAGCTGTTTTTT
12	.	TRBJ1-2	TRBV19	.	CASTVGAYGYTF	TGTGCCAGTACCGTTGGGGCCTATGGCTACACCTTC
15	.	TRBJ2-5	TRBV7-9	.	CASSLLNTNRETQYF	TGTGCCAGCAGCTTATTGAACACTAACAGGGAGACCCAGTACTTC
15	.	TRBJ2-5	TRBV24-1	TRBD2	CATSVSTSGIETQYF	TGTGCCACCAGTGTCTCAACTAGCGGGATTGAGACCCAGTACTTC
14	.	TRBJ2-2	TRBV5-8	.	CASNQLTNTGELFF	TGTGCCAGCAACCAACTGACAAACACCGGGGAGCTGTTTTTT
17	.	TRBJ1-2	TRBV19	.	CASSDRRGGKSNYGYTF	TGTGCCAGTAGTGACCGAAGGGGGGGGAAGTCTAACTATGGCTACACCTTC
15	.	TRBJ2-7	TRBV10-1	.	CASSESNGGLYEQYF	TGCGCCAGCAGTGAGTCCAATGGGGGCCTTTACGAGCAGTACTTC
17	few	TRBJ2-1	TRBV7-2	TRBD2	CASSFMVAGSFLNEQFF	TGTGCCAGCAGCTTTATGGTAGCGGGATCATTTTTGAATGAGCAGTTCTTC
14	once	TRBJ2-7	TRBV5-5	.	CASSPLSGSYEQYF	TGTGCCAGCAGCCCTTTATCGGGGTCCTACGAGCAGTACTTC
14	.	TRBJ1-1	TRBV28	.	CASSLGGMRTEAFF	TGTGCCAGCAGTTTGGGGGGGATGAGGACTGAAGCTTTCTTT
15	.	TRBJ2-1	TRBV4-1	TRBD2	CASSRGLAGLDEQFF	TGCGCCAGCAGCCGGGGACTAGCGGGATTAGATGAGCAGTTCTTC
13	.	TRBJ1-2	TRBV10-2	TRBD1	CAGFPGQGRGYTF	TGCGCCGGGTTCCCCGGACAGGGACGAGGCTACACCTTC
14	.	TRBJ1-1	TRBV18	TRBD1	CASSVDRGNTEAFF	TGTGCCAGCTCAGTAGACAGGGGGAACACTGAAGCTTTCTTT